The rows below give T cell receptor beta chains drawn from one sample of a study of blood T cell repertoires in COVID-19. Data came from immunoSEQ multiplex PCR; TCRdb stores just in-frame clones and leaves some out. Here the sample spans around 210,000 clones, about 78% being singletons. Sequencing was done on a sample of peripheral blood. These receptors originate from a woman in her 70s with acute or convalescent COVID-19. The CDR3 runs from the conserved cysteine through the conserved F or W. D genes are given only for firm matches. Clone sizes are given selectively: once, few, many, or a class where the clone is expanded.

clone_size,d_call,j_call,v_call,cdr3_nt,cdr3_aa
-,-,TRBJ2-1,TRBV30,TGTGCCTGGAGGTCGCGGGTCTTCCGGAGCTCCTACAATGAGCAGTTCTTC,CAWRSRVFRSSYNEQFF
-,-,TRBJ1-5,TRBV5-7,TGTGCCAGCAGCGGAGGACAGTTTTATAGCAATCAGCCCCAGCATTTT,CASSGGQFYSNQPQHF
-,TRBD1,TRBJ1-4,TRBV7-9,TGTGCCAGCAGCTGGGCTGGGACAGGGCTTTCCAATGAAAAACTGTTTTTT,CASSWAGTGLSNEKLFF
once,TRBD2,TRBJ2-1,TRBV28,TGTGCCAGCAGTTTACTGCGTCTAGCGGGAGGGACGAATGAGCAGTTCTTC,CASSLLRLAGGTNEQFF
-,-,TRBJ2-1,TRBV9,TGTGCCAGCAGCGAGCGGTCCCCAGGGGATGAGCAGTTCTTC,CASSERSPGDEQFF
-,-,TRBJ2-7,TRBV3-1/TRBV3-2,TGTGCCAGCCGCCCACAGGGAAACTACGAGCAGTACTTC,CASRPQGNYEQYF
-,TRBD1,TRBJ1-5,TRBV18,TGTGCCAGCTCGCCCGACAGGGACGGCAATCAGCCCCAGCATTTT,CASSPDRDGNQPQHF
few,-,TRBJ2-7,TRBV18,TGTGCCAGCTCCCTGGGACTTGTCTCCTACGAGCAGTACTTC,CASSLGLVSYEQYF
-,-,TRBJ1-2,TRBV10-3,TGTGCCATCAGTGGGCAGGGCAACTATGGCTACACCTTC,CAISGQGNYGYTF
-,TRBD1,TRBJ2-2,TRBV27,TGTGCCAGCACTCGAACAGGGGAGTCCGGGGAGCTGTTTTTT,CASTRTGESGELFF
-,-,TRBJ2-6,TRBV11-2,TGTGCCAGCAGCTTGGGGCAGGGATTCTCTGGGGCCAACGTCCTGACTTTC,CASSLGQGFSGANVLTF
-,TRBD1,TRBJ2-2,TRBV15,TGTGCCACCAGCAGAGTGTGGGCAGGGGGCACCGGGGAGCTGTTTTTT,CATSRVWAGGTGELFF
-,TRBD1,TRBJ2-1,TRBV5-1,TGCGCCAGCAGCTTGACAGGGGCCCACAATGAGCAGTTCTTC,CASSLTGAHNEQFF
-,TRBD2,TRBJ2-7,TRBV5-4,TGTGCCAGCAGCATCCAAGCGGGAGCCTACGAGCAGTACTTC,CASSIQAGAYEQYF